This T cell receptor (beta chain) was sequenced during a study of radiotherapy plus CTLA-4 blockade in lung cancer. Study summary: Overall, 15% to 20% of patients showed an objective response, while 25% to 40% attained disease control.

Ipilimumab CTLA-4 blockade and focal radiation were given to patients with chemo-refractory metastatic non-small-cell lung cancer. V was cut by 3 bases and J by 4 bases, with 16 bases left in between. The CDR3 contains 16 residues. CDR1 ENHRY and CDR2 SYGVKD come from the germline V gene. Generated by immunoSEQ multiplex PCR, the TCRdb table keeps only in-frame clones and is missing some. The data hold roughly 69,000 clones, with approximately 79% observed a single time. Remarks on this clone: Its matching antigen is unknown.

Broader study findings: The best predictor of response was reported to be early blood T cell clone dynamics, with interferon-beta. Tumor-derived TCR clones expanded in blood after radiotherapy plus ipilimumab.

The TCR originated in a human donor with non-small cell lung cancer whose response to radiotherapy plus ipilimumab could not be evaluated. Some clones in this sample may be carry-over from other donors' samples. This specimen consisted of peripheral blood, obtained from a patient treated with radiotherapy plus ipilimumab. The V call is TRBV10-3, the J call TRBJ1-3, with D tentatively TRBD1 (5 bases). This CDR3 is CAISDSLQGGGNTIYF. In DNA, the CDR3 is TGTGCCATCAGTGATTCCCTGCAGGGTGGAGGAAACACCATATATTTT.